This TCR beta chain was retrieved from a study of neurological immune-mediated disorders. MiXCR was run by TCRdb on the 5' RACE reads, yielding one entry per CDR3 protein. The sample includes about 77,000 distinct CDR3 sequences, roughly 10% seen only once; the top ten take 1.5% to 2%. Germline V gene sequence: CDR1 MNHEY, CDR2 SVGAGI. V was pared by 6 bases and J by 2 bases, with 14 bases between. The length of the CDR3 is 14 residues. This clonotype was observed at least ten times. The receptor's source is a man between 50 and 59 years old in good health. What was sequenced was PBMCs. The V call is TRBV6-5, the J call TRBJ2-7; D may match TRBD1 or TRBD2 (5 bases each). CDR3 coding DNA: TGTGCCAGCAGCCCTCGGGACCCAGCCTACGAGCAGTACTTC. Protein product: CASSPRDPAYEQYF.